These 9 T cell receptor beta chains were all obtained from the same sample, sequenced in a study of CD8 T cells in Susac syndrome. With random hexamers, about 0.5 to 1 ug RNA was reverse transcribed. TCRdb redid the calling of the immunoSEQ multiplex PCR reads with MiXCR, one entry per CDR3 protein. The sample contains around 170,000 distinct CDR3 sequences, around 94% of which appear only once. Sequenced material: CD4+ T cells from PBMCs. The receptors were sampled from a human donor with Susac syndrome.

In its sample, this clonotype was seen a few times. This chain uses TRBV12-3 or TRBV12-4 with TRBJ1-5; the match to TRBD1 covers 8 bases. The CDR3 runs 15 residues. V lost 9 bases to trimming and J lost 0 bases; unmatched junction nucleotides: 7. Here the CDR3 reads CASSPTGGSNQPQHF. For the CDR3, the DNA is TGTGCCAGTAGTCCTACAGGGGGTAGCAATCAGCCCCAGCATTTT.

The V and J genes are TRBV12-3 or TRBV12-4 and TRBJ2-3, with 8 positions matching TRBD2. J gave up 2 bases and V 6 bases, and 7 bases lay outside the gene matches. This CDR3 is 15 amino acids long. The CDR3 loop reads CASRGLGYPTDTQYF. CDR3 sequence (DNA): TGTGCCAGCAGGGGACTAGGGTACCCCACAGATACGCAGTATTTT.

This chain joins TRBV6-5 and TRBJ1-6, with TRBD1 as a possible D gene (5 bases). Between the trimmed V and J ends, which lost 0 bases and 2 bases, there was a span of 11 bases. Germline V gives CDR1 MNHEY, CDR2 SVGAGI. The CDR3 consists of 17 residues. CDR3 DNA: TGTGCCAGCAGTTACTCGACGGGGGGGGCCTATAATTCACCCCTCCACTTT. Encoded protein: CASSYSTGGAYNSPLHF.

The CDR3 DNA is TGTGCCACCAGTGGCGTAGATAGAAACAGGGGAACTTCTCTCGAGCAGTACTTC. This codes for CATSGVDRNRGTSLEQYF. J is TRBJ2-7 and V is TRBV24-1, with TRBD1 matching 7 bases. Germline loops: CDR1 KGHDR, CDR2 SFDVKD. V gave up 5 bases and J gave up 6 bases; unmatched junction bases: 21. This CDR3 is 18 amino acids long.

The V and J genes are TRBV5-4 and TRBJ1-1; maybe TRBD1 (6 bases). Trimming left V 4 bases short and J 0 bases short, with 16 bases between. This CDR3 spans 16 amino acids. CDR1 is SGHNT and CDR2 is YYREEE in the germline V gene (reference sequence). The CDR3 sequence: CASSAGHSIMNTEAFF. The CDR3 DNA reads TGTGCCAGCAGCGCGGGACACTCGATCATGAACACTGAAGCTTTCTTT.

The chain uses TRBV5-6 and TRBJ2-5; the match to TRBD1 covers 7 bases. Per the germline V gene, CDR1 is SGHDT and CDR2 is YYEEEE. V lost 4 bases, J lost 1 base, and 7 bases stayed unmatched. This CDR3 is built from 15 residues. The CDR3, as DNA: TGTGCCAGCAGCCCACTGGGACAGACCCAAGAGACCCAGTACTTC. It codes for CASSPLGQTQETQYF.

The chain joins TRBV15 to TRBJ1-4; D ambiguous. The CDR3 sequence is 16 residues long. Germline CDR1 is LNHNV and CDR2 is YYDKDF (reference sequence). The germline V and J ends were trimmed by 1 base and 0 bases, with 9 bases remaining between them. CDR3 coding DNA: TGTGCCACCAGCAGAGCGGTTTCCACAACTAATGAAAAACTGTTTTTT. Its protein is CATSRAVSTTNEKLFF.

The V call is TRBV5-8, the J call TRBJ2-1; D is perhaps TRBD2 (5 bases). The CDR3 length is 12 residues. V shed 2 bases and J shed 9 bases, with 9 bases lying between them. Germline V gives CDR1 SGHTS, CDR2 YDEGEE. CDR3 sequence reads: CASSLRGIEQFF. The CDR3 region has the DNA TGTGCCAGCAGCTTACGAGGGATTGAGCAGTTCTTC.

V gene TRBV20-1 combines with J gene TRBJ2-5; 8 positions match TRBD2. The CDR3 consists of 11 residues. J gave up 4 bases and V 5 bases, and 0 bases lay outside the gene matches. The germline V gene encodes CDR1 DFQATT and CDR2 SNEGSKA (reference sequence). The CDR3 region has the DNA TGCAGTGCTGGGACTAGAGAGACCCAGTACTTC. Amino acids: CSAGTRETQYF.